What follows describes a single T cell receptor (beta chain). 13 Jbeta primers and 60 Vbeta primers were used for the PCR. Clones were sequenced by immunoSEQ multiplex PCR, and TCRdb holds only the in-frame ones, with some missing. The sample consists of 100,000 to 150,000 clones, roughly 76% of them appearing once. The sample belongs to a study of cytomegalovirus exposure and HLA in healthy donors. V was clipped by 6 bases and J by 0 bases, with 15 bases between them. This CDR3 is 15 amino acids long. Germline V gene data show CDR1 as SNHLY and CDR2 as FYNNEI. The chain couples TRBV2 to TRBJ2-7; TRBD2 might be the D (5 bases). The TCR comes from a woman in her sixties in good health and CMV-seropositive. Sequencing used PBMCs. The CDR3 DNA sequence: TGTGCCAGCAGGCTCCCCCTTAGCGACTCCTACGAGCAGTACTTC. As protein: CASRLPLSDSYEQYF. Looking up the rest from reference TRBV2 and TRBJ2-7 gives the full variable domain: EPEVTQTPSHQVTQMGQEVILRCVPISNHLYFYWYRQILGQKVEFLVSFYNNEISEKSEIFDDQFSVERPDGSNFTLKIRSTKLEDSAMYFCASRLPLSDSYEQYFGPGTRLTVT.